The present T cell receptor beta chain was sequenced within a study of T cell responses to AZD1222 COVID-19 vaccine. Germline values: CDR1 LNHDA, CDR2 SQIVND (reference sequence). This CDR3 is 12 amino acids long. The V end lost 10 bases, the J end lost 1 base, and 11 bases lay between the germline ends. Note on this clone: The antigen remains undetermined.

Overall study results and limits: At baseline, seropositivity was found in only a handful of AZD1222 recipients. Most donors were white British, females outnumbered males, and clonal diversity was possibly underestimated. Spike-wide vaccine-associated CD4 TCRs dominated at 160-218 and 743-854. The peak T cell response came first, and repertoires were sampled only after it.

Produced via immunoSEQ multiplex PCR; TCRdb's table is partial and in-frame only. Of 95,000 or so clones listed, about 89% are singletons. This TCR derives from an adult who received the AZD1222 COVID-19 vaccine. The sample was peripheral blood, taken 28 days after the second AZD1222 dose. The chain employs TRBV19 and TRBJ2-7; D is uncertain. CDR3 amino acids: CATSSGSYEQYF. The CDR3 nucleotides are TGTGCCACCAGCTCCGGGTCCTACGAGCAGTACTTC.